Listed below are T cell receptor beta chains from one sample, sequenced in a study of identical twins. TCRdb reprocessed the 5' RACE reads with MiXCR, giving one entry per CDR3 protein. There are 450,000 or so distinct CDR3 sequences in the sample; approximately 14% occur only once, and 0.52% lies in the top ten. Separately, the same data were catalogued under a study of yellow fever vaccine responses in identical twins.

Sequenced sample: CD4+ T cells sorted from blood. These receptors originate from a woman between 18 and 29 years old in good health. Both conserved end residues are part of each CDR3. D genes are given only for firm matches. Expanded clones are given a class, and other clones once, few, many or no size at all.

clone_size | d_call | j_call | v_call | cdr3_nt | cdr3_aa
. | . | TRBJ1-5 | TRBV6-1 | TGTGCCAGCAGCCCAAACGGGGGGCGGAATCAGCCCCAGCATTTT | CASSPNGGRNQPQHF
many | . | TRBJ2-5 | TRBV12-3/TRBV12-4 | TGTGCCAGCAGTTTAGGGGGACCGCAAGAGACCCAGTACTTC | CASSLGGPQETQYF
few | . | TRBJ2-5 | TRBV25-1 | TGTGCCAGCAGTGATCCAGCCTGGGGATGGGCTGAAATACAAGAGACCCAGTACTTC | CASSDPAWGWAEIQETQYF
. | . | TRBJ2-4 | TRBV6-2/TRBV6-3 | TGTGCCAGCAGGCTTAAATCGGGAGCCAAAAACATTCAGTACTTC | CASRLKSGAKNIQYF
. | . | TRBJ1-5 | TRBV6-5 | TGTGCCAGCAGTTACGGAGGGGGTAGGGATCAGCCCCAGCATTTT | CASSYGGGRDQPQHF
. | . | TRBJ2-1 | TRBV15 | TGTGCCACCAGCAGAGCCGAGATAGGGTATCAGTTCTTC | CATSRAEIGYQFF
few | . | TRBJ2-1 | TRBV28 | TGTGCCAGCAGTAACGACCGGGGGCAGGTCAATGAGCAGTTCTTC | CASSNDRGQVNEQFF
. | . | TRBJ2-1 | TRBV7-2 | TGTGCCAGCAGCTTAGTGTCTCCCGGGCAGTTCTTC | CASSLVSPGQFF
few | . | TRBJ2-7 | TRBV12-3/TRBV12-4 | TGTGCCAGCAGTTTGGGACATTTCTACGAGCAGTACTTC | CASSLGHFYEQYF
. | . | TRBJ2-3 | TRBV3-1 | TGTGCCAGCAGCTCATGGGCGGGGTCTAGCACAGATACGCAGTATTTT | CASSSWAGSSTDTQYF
. | . | TRBJ2-1 | TRBV7-8 | TGTGCCAGCAGCCGAGGGCCTCGCTATGAGCAGTTCTTC | CASSRGPRYEQFF